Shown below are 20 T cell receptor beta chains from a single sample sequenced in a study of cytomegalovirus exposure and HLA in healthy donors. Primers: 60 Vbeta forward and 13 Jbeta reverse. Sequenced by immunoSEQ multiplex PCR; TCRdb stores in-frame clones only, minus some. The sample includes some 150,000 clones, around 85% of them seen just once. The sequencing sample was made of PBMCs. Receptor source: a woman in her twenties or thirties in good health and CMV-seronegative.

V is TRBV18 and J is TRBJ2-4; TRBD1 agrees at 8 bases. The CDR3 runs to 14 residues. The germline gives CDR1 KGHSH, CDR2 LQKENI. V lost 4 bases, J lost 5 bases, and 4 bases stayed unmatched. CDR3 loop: CASSRRTGQNIQYF. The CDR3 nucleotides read TGTGCCAGCTCACGGCGGACAGGGCAAAACATTCAGTACTTC.

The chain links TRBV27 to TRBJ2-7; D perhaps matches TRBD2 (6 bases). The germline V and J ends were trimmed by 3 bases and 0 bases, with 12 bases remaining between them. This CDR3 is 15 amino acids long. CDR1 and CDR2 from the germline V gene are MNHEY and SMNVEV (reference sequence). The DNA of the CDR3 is TGTGCCAGCAGTTTGGGCGGGGCGACCTCCTACGAGCAGTACTTC. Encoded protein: CASSLGGATSYEQYF.

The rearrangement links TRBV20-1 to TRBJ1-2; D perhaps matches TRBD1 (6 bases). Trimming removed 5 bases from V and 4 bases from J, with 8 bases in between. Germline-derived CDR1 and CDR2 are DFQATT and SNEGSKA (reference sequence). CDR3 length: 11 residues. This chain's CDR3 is CSAGGGYGYTF. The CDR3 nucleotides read TGCAGTGCTGGGGGCGGCTATGGCTACACCTTC.

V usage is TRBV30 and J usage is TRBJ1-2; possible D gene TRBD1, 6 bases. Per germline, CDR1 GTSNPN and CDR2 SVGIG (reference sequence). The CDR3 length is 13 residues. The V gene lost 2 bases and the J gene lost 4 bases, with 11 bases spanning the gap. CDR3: CAWSLTGPYGYTF. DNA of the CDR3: TGTGCCTGGAGTCTGACAGGACCCTATGGCTACACCTTC.

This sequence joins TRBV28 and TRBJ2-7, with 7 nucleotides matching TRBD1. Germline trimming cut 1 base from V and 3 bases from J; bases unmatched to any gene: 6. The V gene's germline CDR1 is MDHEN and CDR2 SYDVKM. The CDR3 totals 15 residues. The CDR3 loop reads CASSLFGTANYEQYF. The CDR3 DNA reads TGTGCCAGCAGTTTATTTGGGACAGCTAACTACGAGCAGTACTTC.

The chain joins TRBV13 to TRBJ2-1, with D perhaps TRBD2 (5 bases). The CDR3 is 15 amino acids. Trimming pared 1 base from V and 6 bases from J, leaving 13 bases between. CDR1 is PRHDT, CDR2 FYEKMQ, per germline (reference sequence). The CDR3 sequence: CASSLAEASLNEQFF. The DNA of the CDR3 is TGTGCCAGCAGCTTAGCGGAGGCCTCCCTCAATGAGCAGTTCTTC.

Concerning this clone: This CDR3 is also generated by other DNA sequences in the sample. The CDR3 nucleotides are TGTGCCAGCAGCTTCGGGACAGGGGGCTACGAGCAGTACTTC. Translated: CASSFGTGGYEQYF. The rearrangement uses TRBV5-4 and TRBJ2-7; TRBD1 agrees at 11 bases. Germline V gene data show CDR1 as SGHNT and CDR2 as YYREEE (reference sequence). V was pared by 2 bases and J by 3 bases, with 1 base of the junction left unmatched. The CDR3 spans 14 residues.

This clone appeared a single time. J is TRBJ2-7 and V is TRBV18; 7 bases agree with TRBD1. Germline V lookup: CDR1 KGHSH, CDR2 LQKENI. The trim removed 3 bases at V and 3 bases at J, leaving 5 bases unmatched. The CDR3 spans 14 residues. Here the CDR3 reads CASSPGDSYYEQYF. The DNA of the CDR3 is TGTGCCAGCTCACCTGGGGACAGCTACTACGAGCAGTACTTC. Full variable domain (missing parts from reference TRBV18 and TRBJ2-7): NAGVMQNPRHLVRRRGQEARLRCSPMKGHSHVYWYRQLPEEGLKFMVYLQKENIIDESGMPKERFSAEFPKEGPSILRIQQVVRGDSAAYFCASSPGDSYYEQYFGPGTRLTVT.

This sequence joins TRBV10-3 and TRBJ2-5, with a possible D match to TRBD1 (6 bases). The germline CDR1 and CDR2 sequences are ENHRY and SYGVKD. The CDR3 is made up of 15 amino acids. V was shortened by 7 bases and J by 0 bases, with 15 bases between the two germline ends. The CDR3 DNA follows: TGTGCCATCAATGCAGGGGCCAAGGACCAAGAGACCCAGTACTTC. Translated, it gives CAINAGAKDQETQYF.

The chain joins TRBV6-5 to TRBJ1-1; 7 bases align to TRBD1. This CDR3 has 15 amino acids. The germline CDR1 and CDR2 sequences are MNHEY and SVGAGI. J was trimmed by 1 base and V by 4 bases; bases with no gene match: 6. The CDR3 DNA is TGTGCCAGCAGTTTAACAGGGGCCCCGAACACTGAAGCTTTCTTT. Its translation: CASSLTGAPNTEAFF.

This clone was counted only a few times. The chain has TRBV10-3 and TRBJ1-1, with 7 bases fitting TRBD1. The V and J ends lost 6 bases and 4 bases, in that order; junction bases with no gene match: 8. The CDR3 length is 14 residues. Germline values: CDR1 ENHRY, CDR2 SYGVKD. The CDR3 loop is CAIRPQGVSTEAFF. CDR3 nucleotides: TGTGCCATCAGACCGCAGGGGGTTAGCACTGAAGCTTTCTTT.

CDR3 in amino acids: CASSLPLSGANVLTF. The CDR3 bases are TGTGCCAGCAGTCTACCGCTCTCTGGGGCCAACGTCCTGACTTTC. The chain recombines TRBV13 with TRBJ2-6; D gene unclear. V dropped 6 bases and J dropped 0 bases, with 9 bases sitting between them. The CDR3 spans 15 residues. From germline, CDR1 is PRHDT and CDR2 FYEKMQ (reference sequence).

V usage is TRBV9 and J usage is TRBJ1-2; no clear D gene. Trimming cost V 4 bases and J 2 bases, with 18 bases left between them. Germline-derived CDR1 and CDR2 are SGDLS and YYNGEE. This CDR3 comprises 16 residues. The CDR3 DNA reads TGTGCCAGCAGCCCCGCGGTCGGGGTCTGGAACTATGGCTACACCTTC. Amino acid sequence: CASSPAVGVWNYGYTF. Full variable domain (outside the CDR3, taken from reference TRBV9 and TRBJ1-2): DSGVTQTPKHLITATGQRVTLRCSPRSGDLSVYWYQQSLDQGLQFLIQYYNGEERAKGNILERFSAQQFPDLHSELNLSSLELGDSALYFCASSPAVGVWNYGYTFGSGTRLTVV.

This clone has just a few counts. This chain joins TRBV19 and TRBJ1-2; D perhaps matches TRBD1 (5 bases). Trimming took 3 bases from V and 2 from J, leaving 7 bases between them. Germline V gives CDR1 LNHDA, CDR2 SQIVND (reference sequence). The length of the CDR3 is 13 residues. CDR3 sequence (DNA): TGTGCCAGTAGTATGGGGGGGAACTATGGCTACACCTTC. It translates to CASSMGGNYGYTF.

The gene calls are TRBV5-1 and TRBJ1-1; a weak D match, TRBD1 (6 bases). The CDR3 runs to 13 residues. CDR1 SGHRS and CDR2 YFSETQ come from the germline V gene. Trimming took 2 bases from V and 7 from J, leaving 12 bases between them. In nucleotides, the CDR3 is TGCGCCAGCAGCTTACAGGGAGTCAATGAAGCTTTCTTT. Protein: CASSLQGVNEAFF.

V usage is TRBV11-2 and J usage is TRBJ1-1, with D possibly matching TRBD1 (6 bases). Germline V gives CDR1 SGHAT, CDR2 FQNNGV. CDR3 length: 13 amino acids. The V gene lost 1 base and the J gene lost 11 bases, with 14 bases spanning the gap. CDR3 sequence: CASSLASTGLAFF. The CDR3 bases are TGTGCCAGCAGCTTAGCCTCAACAGGGTTGGCTTTCTTT.

The CDR3 sequence: CASSEPLRGSKYGYTF. The CDR3, as DNA: TGTGCCAGCAGTGAGCCCCTTAGGGGGTCGAAGTATGGCTACACCTTC. V usage is TRBV6-1 and J usage is TRBJ1-2, with a possible D match to TRBD1 (6 bases). Trimming took 3 bases from V and 5 from J, leaving 19 bases between them. From germline, CDR1 is MNHNS and CDR2 SASEGT. This CDR3 is built from 16 residues.

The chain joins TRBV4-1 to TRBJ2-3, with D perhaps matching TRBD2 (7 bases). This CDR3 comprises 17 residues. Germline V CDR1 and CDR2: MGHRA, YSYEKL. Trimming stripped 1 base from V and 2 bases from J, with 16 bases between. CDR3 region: CASSQGGWGGATDTQYF. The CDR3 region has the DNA TGCGCCAGCAGCCAAGGGGGCTGGGGGGGCGCCACAGATACGCAGTATTTT.

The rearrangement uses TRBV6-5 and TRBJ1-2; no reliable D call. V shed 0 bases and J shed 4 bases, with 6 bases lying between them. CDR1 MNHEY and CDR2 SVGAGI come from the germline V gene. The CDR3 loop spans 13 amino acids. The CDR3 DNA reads TGTGCCAGCAGTTACTCGGGAGGCTATGGCTACACCTTC. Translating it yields CASSYSGGYGYTF.

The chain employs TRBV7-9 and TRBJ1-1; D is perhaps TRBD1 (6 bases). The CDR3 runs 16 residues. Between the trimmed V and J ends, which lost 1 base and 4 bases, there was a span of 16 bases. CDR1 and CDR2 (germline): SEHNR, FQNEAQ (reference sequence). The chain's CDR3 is CASSLGPGGRGTEAFF. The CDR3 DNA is TGTGCCAGCAGCTTAGGCCCGGGGGGCAGGGGCACTGAAGCTTTCTTT. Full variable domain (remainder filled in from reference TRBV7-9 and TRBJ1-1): DTGVSQNPRHKITKRGQNVTFRCDPISEHNRLYWYRQTLGQGPEFLTYFQNEAQLEKSRLLSDRFSAERPKGSFSTLEIQRTEQGDSAMYLCASSLGPGGRGTEAFFGQGTRLTVV.